Presented here are 32 T cell receptor beta chains from one specimen sequenced in a study of cytomegalovirus exposure and HLA in healthy donors. The PCR used 60 Vbeta and 13 Jbeta primers. Only in-frame clones appear in the TCRdb table, and some are missing; sequencing was by immunoSEQ multiplex PCR. The sample lists over 85,000 clones, around 85% occurring once. The specimen was PBMCs. The origin of the receptors is a man aged 25 to 45 in good health and CMV-seropositive.

The CDR3: CASSPSRDDSYEQYF. The CDR3 DNA sequence: TGTGCCAGCTCACCAAGCAGGGATGACTCCTACGAGCAGTACTTC. The J gene is TRBJ2-7, the V gene TRBV18, with D perhaps matching TRBD1 (5 bases). V lost 2 bases and J 0 bases, leaving 11 bases between the germline ends. The CDR3 contains 15 residues. In germline, CDR1 is KGHSH, CDR2 LQKENI.

The J gene is TRBJ2-3, the V gene TRBV11-2; D uncertain. The CDR3 is 15 amino acids. Germline lookup yields CDR1 SGHAT and CDR2 FQNNGV. Trimming took off 0 bases at V and 0 bases at J, with 7 bases between the two ends. In DNA, the CDR3 is TGTGCCAGCAGCTTAGATCTTTTGAGCACAGATACGCAGTATTTT. Translating gives CASSLDLLSTDTQYF.

This clone was seen only a few times. The chain couples TRBV2 to TRBJ2-3; 14 bases agree with TRBD2. Germline V gene sequence: CDR1 SNHLY, CDR2 FYNNEI. Germline trimming cut 8 bases from V and 2 bases from J; bases unmatched to any gene: 6. The CDR3 is 16 residues long. Here the CDR3 DNA reads TGTGCCAGCGAGGGGGGACTAGCGGGGGTCACAGATACGCAGTATTTT. It codes for CASEGGLAGVTDTQYF. The full variable domain, its missing parts supplied by reference TRBV2 and TRBJ2-3, is EPEVTQTPSHQVTQMGQEVILRCVPISNHLYFYWYRQILGQKVEFLVSFYNNEISEKSEIFDDQFSVERPDGSNFTLKIRSTKLEDSAMYFCASEGGLAGVTDTQYFGPGTRLTVL.

The chain joins TRBV30 to TRBJ2-3; D remains unclear. Trimming removed 0 bases at V and 1 base at J, with 11 bases between. The CDR3 has 15 residues. Germline loops: CDR1 GTSNPN, CDR2 SVGIG (reference sequence). The CDR3 bases are TGTGCCTGGAGTGTACGAGTGATAGGCACAGATACGCAGTATTTT. Residues: CAWSVRVIGTDTQYF.

This sequence joins TRBV9 and TRBJ1-4, with D perhaps matching TRBD1 (6 bases). Germline values: CDR1 SGDLS, CDR2 YYNGEE. The length of the CDR3 is 13 residues. Trimming removed 4 bases at V and 10 bases at J, with 14 bases between. This CDR3 reads CASSSAGTRKLFF. The CDR3, as DNA: TGTGCCAGCAGCTCCGCCGGGACACGAAAACTGTTTTTT. The full variable domain, its missing parts supplied by reference TRBV9 and TRBJ1-4, is DSGVTQTPKHLITATGQRVTLRCSPRSGDLSVYWYQQSLDQGLQFLIQYYNGEERAKGNILERFSAQQFPDLHSELNLSSLELGDSALYFCASSSAGTRKLFFGSGTQLSVL.

The rearrangement links TRBV4-1 to TRBJ2-7; perhaps TRBD2 as D (5 bases). Germline V gives CDR1 MGHRA, CDR2 YSYEKL. CDR3 length equals 18 residues. Trimming removed 0 bases from V and 8 bases from J, with 26 bases in between. The CDR3 DNA reads as TGCGCCAGCAGCCAAGAGCACGTAAGCGGTCTCATGGGTCTCAAGCAGTACTTC. This codes for CASSQEHVSGLMGLKQYF.

The sample holds many counts of this clone. The CDR3 here is CASSLQGPPSNTGELFF. CDR3 in DNA: TGTGCCAGCAGTTTACAGGGGCCCCCGTCGAACACCGGGGAGCTGTTTTTT. This chain joins TRBV6-4 and TRBJ2-2; 7 bases are a match to TRBD1. In germline, CDR1 is MRHNA, CDR2 SNTAGT. The CDR3 runs 17 residues. V shed 5 bases, J shed 0 bases, and the junction held 9 bases outside the gene matches.

The J gene is TRBJ1-1, the V gene TRBV5-1; weak D call: TRBD1 (5 bases). Germline values: CDR1 SGHRS, CDR2 YFSETQ. The CDR3 covers 14 residues. The V end lost 6 bases, the J end lost 1 base, and 13 bases lay between the germline ends. This chain's CDR3 is CASTPGVSNTEAFF. In DNA, the CDR3 is TGCGCCAGCACTCCGGGGGTTTCGAACACTGAAGCTTTCTTT.

This rearrangement joins TRBV18 to TRBJ1-6; 11 bases agree with TRBD1. This CDR3 has 15 residues. The germline gives CDR1 KGHSH, CDR2 LQKENI. The V and J ends lost 5 bases and 9 bases, in that order; junction bases with no gene match: 6. CDR3 nucleotides: TGTGCCAGCTCAGCCAGGACAGGGGGCGGTTCACCCCTCCACTTT. It encodes CASSARTGGGSPLHF.

A single count supports this clone. This rearrangement joins TRBV5-4 to TRBJ2-5, with 15 positions matching TRBD2. CDR3 length: 16 amino acids. Germline assignment: CDR1 SGHNT and CDR2 YYREEE (reference sequence). V trimming: 3 bases; J trimming: 6 bases; junction bases outside the gene matches: 6. The CDR3 region is CASSWTSGGASQTQYF. As DNA, the CDR3 is TGTGCCAGCAGCTGGACTAGCGGGGGGGCCTCACAGACCCAGTACTTC.

This chain uses TRBV7-9 with TRBJ1-6, with D possibly TRBD1 on 5 matching bases. The V gene lost 5 bases and the J gene lost 4 bases, with 9 bases spanning the gap. The CDR3 has 14 amino acids. From germline, CDR1 is SEHNR and CDR2 FQNEAQ (reference sequence). The CDR3 spells CASSLQAYNSPLHF. DNA of the CDR3: TGTGCCAGCAGCCTACAGGCGTATAATTCACCCCTCCACTTT.

The rearrangement uses TRBV2 and TRBJ2-7; 7 bases fit TRBD2. CDR1 is SNHLY, CDR2 FYNNEI, per germline. V was pared by 1 base and J by 7 bases, with 10 bases of the junction left unmatched. The CDR3 contains 15 residues. Written as DNA, the CDR3 is TGTGCCAGCAGTGAAGGCAGGGACTATACGGCGGAGCAGTACTTC. It encodes CASSEGRDYTAEQYF. The complete variable domain, with remaining parts taken from reference TRBV2 and TRBJ2-7, reads EPEVTQTPSHQVTQMGQEVILRCVPISNHLYFYWYRQILGQKVEFLVSFYNNEISEKSEIFDDQFSVERPDGSNFTLKIRSTKLEDSAMYFCASSEGRDYTAEQYFGPGTRLTVT.

The table lists this clone with a few counts. The chain carries TRBV2 and TRBJ1-3; D call uncertain. Trimming shortened V by 5 bases and J by 0 bases, and 8 bases separated the two germline ends. This CDR3 contains 14 residues. CDR1 and CDR2 (germline): SNHLY, FYNNEI. The CDR3 loop reads CASSPGLSGNTIYF. The CDR3, as DNA: TGTGCCAGCAGTCCAGGCCTCTCTGGAAACACCATATATTTT.

This clone was detected only once. The genes are TRBV5-1 and TRBJ1-4, with unresolved D. The CDR3 extends over 15 amino acids. V was cut by 0 bases and J by 5 bases, with 11 bases left in between. From germline, CDR1 is SGHRS and CDR2 YFSETQ. In nucleotides, the CDR3 is TGCGCCAGCAGCTTGGCCCCAGTCTCCAATGAAAAACTGTTTTTT. It encodes CASSLAPVSNEKLFF.

This chain connects TRBV9 to TRBJ1-2; 8 bases line up with TRBD1. The V gene's germline CDR1 is SGDLS and CDR2 YYNGEE. The CDR3 contains 14 residues. V was pared by 2 bases and J by 8 bases, with 8 bases of the junction left unmatched. CDR3 in DNA: TGTGCCAGCAGCGTTAGACAGGGGACTGGGGGCTACACCTTC. Translated: CASSVRQGTGGYTF. The whole variable domain, filled in from reference TRBV9 and TRBJ1-2, reads DSGVTQTPKHLITATGQRVTLRCSPRSGDLSVYWYQQSLDQGLQFLIQYYNGEERAKGNILERFSAQQFPDLHSELNLSSLELGDSALYFCASSVRQGTGGYTFGSGTRLTVV.

The chain carries TRBV9 and TRBJ2-3; 13 bases fit TRBD2. Germline V gene lookup returns CDR1 SGDLS and CDR2 YYNGEE. V was clipped by 2 bases and J by 6 bases; unmatched bases: 9. The CDR3 length is 17 residues. CDR3 nucleotides: TGTGCCAGCAGCGTCACGACTAGCGGGGGGCGGGGGGATACGCAGTATTTT. This encodes CASSVTTSGGRGDTQYF.

The chain links TRBV15 to TRBJ1-5, with a weak D call TRBD1 (6 bases). This CDR3 is built from 14 residues. V was cut by 3 bases and J by 4 bases, with 10 bases left in between. Germline V gene lookup returns CDR1 LNHNV and CDR2 YYDKDF (reference sequence). The CDR3 protein is CATSRGAENQPQHF. The CDR3 nucleotides are TGTGCCACCAGCAGGGGGGCAGAAAATCAGCCCCAGCATTTT.

This clone was detected only a few times. V usage is TRBV2 and J usage is TRBJ2-1; D is perhaps TRBD1 (6 bases). Per the germline V gene, CDR1 is SNHLY and CDR2 is FYNNEI. The CDR3 sequence is 15 residues long. V was shortened by 4 bases and J by 3 bases, with 13 bases between the two germline ends. CDR3 coding DNA: TGTGCCAGCAGTGGAGAACAGGGTTTCTACAATGAGCAGTTCTTC. This gives the protein CASSGEQGFYNEQFF.

This chain links TRBV28 with TRBJ2-7; 7 bases align to TRBD2. The V gene end was trimmed by 7 bases and the J gene end by 2 bases; junction bases not matched to a gene: 2. Looked up from germline, CDR1 is MDHEN and CDR2 is SYDVKM. The CDR3 has 12 residues. The CDR3 loop reads CASTRGAYEQYF. CDR3 DNA: TGTGCCAGCACCCGGGGGGCCTACGAGCAGTACTTC.

The chain is built from TRBV7-3 and TRBJ2-7; 8 bases are a match to TRBD1. After removal of 2 bases from V and 4 bases from J, the junction contained 10 bases not matched to a gene. This CDR3 is 16 amino acids long. Germline-derived CDR1 and CDR2 are SGHTA and FQGTGA. Here the CDR3 DNA reads TGTGCCAGCAGCTTATTACCCAGGGGGCAAGTATACGAGCAGTACTTC. This encodes CASSLLPRGQVYEQYF.

This clone was observed a few times. The rearrangement links TRBV7-9 to TRBJ1-1; D is undetermined. The CDR3 loop spans 14 amino acids. Germline CDR1 reads SEHNR; CDR2 reads FQNEAQ (reference sequence). V was pared by 4 bases and J by 4 bases, with 13 bases between. CDR3 region: CASSSYTVGTEAFF. As DNA, the CDR3 is TGTGCCAGCAGCTCCTATACGGTCGGCACTGAAGCTTTCTTT. The full variable domain, its missing parts supplied by reference TRBV7-9 and TRBJ1-1, is DTGVSQNPRHKITKRGQNVTFRCDPISEHNRLYWYRQTLGQGPEFLTYFQNEAQLEKSRLLSDRFSAERPKGSFSTLEIQRTEQGDSAMYLCASSSYTVGTEAFFGQGTRLTVV.

The chain combines TRBV28 with TRBJ1-5; 7 bases match TRBD1. Germline V gene sequence: CDR1 MDHEN, CDR2 SYDVKM. The CDR3 has 12 residues. J lost 6 bases, V lost 7 bases, and 3 bases had no gene match. CDR3 in amino acids: CASISGGQPQHF. CDR3 nucleotides: TGTGCCAGCATCTCAGGGGGTCAGCCCCAGCATTTT. Full variable domain (outside the CDR3, taken from reference TRBV28 and TRBJ1-5): DVKVTQSSRYLVKRTGEKVFLECVQDMDHENMFWYRQDPGLGLRLIYFSYDVKMKEKGDIPEGYSVSREKKERFSLILESASTNQTSMYLCASISGGQPQHFGDGTRLSIL.

V is TRBV4-1 and J is TRBJ2-3; TRBD1 might be the D (6 bases). V shed 2 bases and J shed 0 bases, with 18 bases lying between them. Germline-derived CDR1 and CDR2 are MGHRA and YSYEKL. The CDR3 contains 18 residues. CDR3 sequence reads: CASSQFRIAQGSTDTQYF. CDR3 coding DNA: TGCGCCAGCAGCCAATTTAGGATCGCCCAGGGGAGCACAGATACGCAGTATTTT.

The V call is TRBV2, the J call TRBJ2-2; D perhaps matches TRBD1 (5 bases). Germline-derived CDR1 and CDR2 are SNHLY and FYNNEI. The CDR3 has 13 amino acids. Trimming cost V 4 bases and J 4 bases, with 7 bases left between them. DNA for the CDR3: TGTGCCAGCAGTGCAGGGCGCACCGGGGAGCTGTTTTTT. It yields the protein CASSAGRTGELFF.

The count of this clone is one. V usage is TRBV7-9 and J usage is TRBJ2-2, with D unclear. The CDR3 length is 16 residues. V was clipped by 4 bases and J by 3 bases, with 15 bases between them. CDR1 and CDR2 from the germline V gene are SEHNR and FQNEAQ (reference sequence). This chain's CDR3 is CASSSWQRIDTGELFF. For the CDR3, the DNA is TGTGCCAGCAGCTCCTGGCAGAGGATAGACACCGGGGAGCTGTTTTTT.

V usage is TRBV11-3 and J usage is TRBJ2-5; D is perhaps TRBD1 (6 bases). The CDR3 is made up of 16 amino acids. Trimming took off 5 bases at V and 5 bases at J, with 21 bases between the two ends. Per germline, CDR1 SGHNT and CDR2 YENEEA. The CDR3, as DNA: TGTGCCAGCAGCGAAGGGACGACAGGCCCGGGGGAGACCCAGTACTTC. This codes for CASSEGTTGPGETQYF.

A few counts support this clone. The rearrangement uses TRBV5-6 and TRBJ2-1, with a possible D match to TRBD2 (5 bases). Trimming cost V 0 bases and J 15 bases, with 10 bases left between them. The V gene's germline CDR1 is SGHDT and CDR2 YYEEEE. This CDR3 has 11 amino acids. The CDR3 here is CASSLARLRFF. Written as DNA, the CDR3 is TGTGCCAGCAGCTTGGCGCGACTACGGTTCTTC.

The chain links TRBV10-3 to TRBJ2-1, with D perhaps matching TRBD2 (6 bases). The CDR3 is 14 amino acids. V lost 6 bases to trimming and J lost 2 bases, with 11 bases between them. Germline V gene sequence: CDR1 ENHRY, CDR2 SYGVKD. The CDR3 DNA sequence: TGTGCCATCAGGGGGACTTCCCCCTACAATGAGCAGTTCTTC. Residues: CAIRGTSPYNEQFF.

The chain combines TRBV27 with TRBJ2-2; TRBD2 agrees at 9 bases. The CDR3 runs 15 residues. Germline values: CDR1 MNHEY, CDR2 SMNVEV (reference sequence). The trim removed 6 bases at V and 9 bases at J, leaving 11 bases unmatched. DNA of the CDR3: TGTGCCAGCAGCCACCCACAAGCGGGGGGAAGGGAGCTGTTTTTT. This translates into CASSHPQAGGRELFF.

The gene calls are TRBV29-1 and TRBJ2-7; 9 nucleotides align to TRBD1. Unmatched junction bases numbered 5, after V lost 2 bases and J lost 3 bases. The CDR3 length is 14 residues. Looked up from germline, CDR1 is SQVTM and CDR2 is ANQGSEA. CDR3 coding DNA: TGCAGCGTTGAATTTCGGGACAGGGACTACGAGCAGTACTTC. This encodes CSVEFRDRDYEQYF.

The chain carries TRBV18 and TRBJ2-7; TRBD1 might be the D (5 bases). The CDR3 totals 15 residues. Trimming took off 6 bases at V and 6 bases at J, with 21 bases between the two ends. Germline-derived CDR1 and CDR2 are KGHSH and LQKENI. The CDR3 region has the DNA TGTGCCAGCTCGACAGTACAGGAAGAGCCCGCCGAGCAGTACTTC. It codes for CASSTVQEEPAEQYF. Full variable domain (missing parts from reference TRBV18 and TRBJ2-7): NAGVMQNPRHLVRRRGQEARLRCSPMKGHSHVYWYRQLPEEGLKFMVYLQKENIIDESGMPKERFSAEFPKEGPSILRIQQVVRGDSAAYFCASSTVQEEPAEQYFGPGTRLTVT.

The chain is built from TRBV28 and TRBJ1-3; 7 bases align to TRBD1. After removal of 6 bases from V and 3 bases from J, the junction contained 8 bases not matched to a gene. CDR1 is MDHEN, CDR2 SYDVKM, per germline. CDR3 length: 15 amino acids. The DNA for the CDR3 is TGTGCCAGCAGAAAGCGACAGGGATATGGAAACACCATATATTTT. The encoded protein is CASRKRQGYGNTIYF.